This T cell receptor beta chain was recovered during a study of blood T cell repertoires in COVID-19. Cohort placement rested on clinical history that participants reported themselves. Each exposed participant met a COVID-19 case in the 2 weeks preceding study entry. The germline V gene has CDR1 SQVTM and CDR2 ANQGSEA. The CDR3 spans 14 residues. V lost 2 bases, J lost 2 bases, and 12 bases lay in between. The protocol was immunoSEQ multiplex PCR, while the TCRdb copy is restricted to in-frame clones and leaves out a portion. The repertoire has hundreds of thousands of clones, roughly 91% of them found once; the top ten carry less than 3.5%.

Sample: PBMCs or T cells enriched from blood (not recorded which). The rearrangement uses TRBV29-1 and TRBJ1-1; a weak D match, TRBD1 (5 bases). The source is a woman aged 50 to 60 who had been exposed to COVID-19. This CDR3 reads CSVELRDLNTEAFF. Written as DNA, the CDR3 is TGCAGCGTTGAATTAAGGGACTTAAACACTGAAGCTTTCTTT. Full variable domain (missing parts from reference TRBV29-1 and TRBJ1-1): SAVISQKPSRDICQRGTSLTIQCQVDSQVTMMFWYRQQPGQSLTLIATANQGSEATYESGFVIDKFPISRPNLTFSTLTVSNMSPEDSSIYLCSVELRDLNTEAFFGQGTRLTVV.